Below, 30 T cell receptor beta chains from the same sample are listed, as sequenced in a study of CD8+CD57+ T cells in acquired aplastic anemia (dated by TCRdb to 2017 to 2018). Expansion of CD8+CD57+ cells had been shown by flow cytometry in the patients chosen for sequencing. The instrument was an Illumina HiSeq 2000. Profiling of TCR beta VDJ combinations and CDR3 sequences used genomic DNA as the template. TCRdb applied fastp at Q25 and MiXCR to the public reads, then kept only in-frame beta chains. Each entry is one CDR3 protein sequence, shown with its most common DNA and genes. This sample has roughly 290,000 distinct CDR3 sequences in its table, and approximately 60% of those were observed once. The leading ten clones occupy approximately 1.3% of the sample. Sequenced: sorted CD4+, CD8+, or CD8+CD57+ T cells (not recorded which) from PBMCs. These receptors originate from a human donor with aplastic anemia.

This chain links TRBV9 with TRBJ1-1, with 7 bases lining up with TRBD1. The CDR3 loop spans 13 amino acids. Germline loops: CDR1 SGDLS, CDR2 YYNGEE. V lost 2 bases, J lost 4 bases, and 2 bases stayed unmatched. CDR3: CASSVEGATEAFF. The CDR3 bases are TGTGCCAGCAGCGTGGAGGGGGCCACTGAAGCTTTCTTT.

This chain connects TRBV19 to TRBJ1-1; the D gene is possibly TRBD1 (5 bases). The CDR3 loop spans 16 amino acids. Trimming left V 5 bases short and J 4 bases short, with 20 bases between. The germline V gene encodes CDR1 LNHDA and CDR2 SQIVND (reference sequence). CDR3 protein: CASSLLGGDRATEAFF. The CDR3 coding sequence is TGTGCCAGTAGTCTACTGGGGGGAGACCGGGCCACTGAAGCTTTCTTT.

This clonotype came up a few times. The V gene is TRBV24-1, the J gene TRBJ2-5; TRBD2 might be the D (6 bases). The CDR3 covers 15 residues. V was shortened by 3 bases and J by 5 bases, with 15 bases between the two germline ends. Per the germline V gene, CDR1 is KGHDR and CDR2 is SFDVKD. DNA for the CDR3: TGTGCCACCAGTGATCCGCTGAGTAGCGGCGAGACCCAGTACTTC. Its protein is CATSDPLSSGETQYF.

The chain has TRBV5-1 and TRBJ2-3; the match to TRBD2 covers 9 bases. This CDR3 contains 15 residues. Per germline, CDR1 SGHRS and CDR2 YFSETQ. V shed 4 bases and J 5 bases; nucleotides not matched to a gene: 8. DNA for the CDR3: TGCGCCAGCAGCATCCTAGCGGGGACTAGAGATACGCAGTATTTT. Translating it yields CASSILAGTRDTQYF. Together with reference TRBV5-1 and TRBJ2-3, the CDR3 gives the full variable domain: KAGVTQTPRYLIKTRGQQVTLSCSPISGHRSVSWYQQTPGQGLQFLFEYFSETQRNKGNFPGRFSGRQFSNSRSEMNVSTLELGDSALYLCASSILAGTRDTQYFGPGTRLTVL.

The genes are TRBV19 and TRBJ1-2; 7 bases fit TRBD1. Germline V CDR1 and CDR2: LNHDA, SQIVND (reference sequence). The CDR3 has 16 residues. V trimming: 3 bases; J trimming: 2 bases; junction bases outside the gene matches: 9. CDR3: CASSIGGQSPNYGYTF. DNA for the CDR3: TGTGCCAGTAGTATTGGGGGACAGTCTCCAAACTATGGCTACACCTTC.

This clonotype has more than one count but fewer than ten. This CDR3 is CASSGQGASNGYTF. The CDR3 DNA sequence: TGCGCCAGCAGCGGACAGGGGGCGTCCAATGGCTACACCTTC. The J gene is TRBJ1-2, the V gene TRBV5-1; 11 bases line up with TRBD1. CDR3 size: 14 residues. V trimming: 4 bases; J trimming: 6 bases; junction bases outside the gene matches: 5. Germline CDR1 SGHRS, CDR2 YFSETQ.

In its sample, this clonotype was seen many times. CDR3 DNA sequence: TGTGCCAGCAGCTTAGCGCCTAGCGGGGCCAGCACAGATACGCAGTATTTT. Translating gives CASSLAPSGASTDTQYF. The gene calls are TRBV7-2 and TRBJ2-3, with 9 bases matching TRBD2. The V gene end was trimmed by 0 bases and the J gene end by 0 bases; junction bases not matched to a gene: 4. The CDR3 runs to 17 residues. CDR1 is SGHTA, CDR2 FQGNSA, per germline.

There are many counts of this clonotype. The rearrangement links TRBV6-1 to TRBJ2-4, with D possibly matching TRBD1 (6 bases). The CDR3 loop spans 15 amino acids. In germline, CDR1 is MNHNS, CDR2 SASEGT. V gave up 3 bases and J gave up 13 bases, with 22 bases separating them. In nucleotides, the CDR3 is TGTGCCAGCAGTGAGCCGGGACAAGGACTTAGGGGGCAGTACTTC. It specifies CASSEPGQGLRGQYF.

This clonotype was observed at least ten times. The J gene is TRBJ1-2, the V gene TRBV30, with D perhaps TRBD1 (5 bases). The CDR3 loop spans 12 amino acids. The V gene's germline CDR1 is GTSNPN and CDR2 SVGIG (reference sequence). Trimming removed 2 bases at V and 5 bases at J, with 9 bases between. Here the CDR3 reads CAWSRGEYGYTF. CDR3 DNA: TGTGCCTGGAGTAGAGGGGAGTATGGCTACACCTTC.

The J gene is TRBJ2-2, the V gene TRBV7-9; no firm D call. Matching the DNA end better, TRBJ1-4 makes the J call doubtful. The CDR3 totals 13 residues. The germline V gene encodes CDR1 SEHNR and CDR2 FQNEAQ (reference sequence). CDR3 bases: TGTGCCAGCAGCTTAGACCGGACTGAAAAACTGTTTTTT. This gives the protein CASSLDRTEKLFF.

CDR3 region: CSVGVYPYEQYF. CDR3 coding DNA: TGCAGTGTGGGAGTCTATCCTTACGAGCAGTACTTC. This rearrangement joins TRBV20-1 to TRBJ2-7; D possibly corresponds to TRBD2 (5 bases). V was shortened by 7 bases and J by 4 bases, with 14 bases between the two germline ends. CDR1 is DFQATT, CDR2 SNEGSKA, per germline (reference sequence). The CDR3 has 12 residues.

This clonotype was detected ten times or more. This chain uses TRBV6-5 with TRBJ1-5; 8 nucleotides agree with TRBD1. V shed 5 bases, J shed 4 bases, and the junction held 7 bases outside the gene matches. Germline CDR1 and CDR2: MNHEY and SVGAGI. The CDR3 is made up of 15 amino acids. CDR3 amino acids: CASSPGGTGNQPQHF. CDR3 DNA: TGTGCCAGCAGTCCGGGAGGGACAGGTAATCAGCCCCAGCATTTT.

The sample holds many counts of this clonotype. The J gene is TRBJ2-1, the V gene TRBV19; perhaps TRBD2 as D (5 bases). The CDR3 runs to 16 residues. V was cut by 0 bases and J by 2 bases, with 11 bases left in between. Germline lookup yields CDR1 LNHDA and CDR2 SQIVND (reference sequence). The CDR3 DNA reads as TGTGCCAGTAGTATAGATCGTAGCGTGGCCTACAATGAGCAGTTCTTC. Protein product: CASSIDRSVAYNEQFF.

Concerning this clonotype itself: The missing conserved phenylalanine or tryptophan at the end of this CDR3 makes a read error likely. V is TRBV5-1 and J is TRBJ2-2; 7 bases fit TRBD1. The junction had 7 bases not matched to a gene; V was cut back by 6 bases and J by 5 bases. CDR1 and CDR2 (germline): SGHRS, YFSETQ. The CDR3 totals 14 residues. CDR3: CASTRQGGTGELFL. The CDR3 DNA is TGCGCCAGCACCCGACAGGGTGGAACCGGGGAGCTGTTTCTT.

The rearrangement uses TRBV2 and TRBJ2-7; no clear D gene. The germline V gene has CDR1 SNHLY and CDR2 FYNNEI. The CDR3 has 12 residues. V lost 3 bases, J lost 6 bases, and 9 bases lay in between. The CDR3 nucleotides read TGTGCCAGCAGTGATCCAAGTGGCGAGCAGTACTTC. Translating gives CASSDPSGEQYF.

V gene TRBV5-4 combines with J gene TRBJ2-5; tentatively, D is TRBD1 or TRBD2 (5 bases each). This CDR3 has 14 amino acids. The V end was cut by 4 bases, the J end by 5 bases, with 15 bases between. CDR1 and CDR2 (germline): SGHNT, YYREEE (reference sequence). The CDR3 here is CASSRDPHRETQYF. CDR3 in DNA: TGTGCCAGCAGCCGGGACCCCCATCGTGAGACCCAGTACTTC.

This rearrangement joins TRBV2 to TRBJ2-5; 8 positions match TRBD1. With V trimmed by 3 bases and J by 1 base, 4 bases remained unmatched. CDR1 SNHLY and CDR2 FYNNEI come from the germline V gene. CDR3 length equals 15 residues. For the CDR3, the DNA is TGTGCCAGCAGTGAGGGGACAGGTCCCCAAGAGACCCAGTACTTC. Translating gives CASSEGTGPQETQYF.

The V call is TRBV5-4, the J call TRBJ2-3, with D tentatively TRBD2 (5 bases). The CDR3 is 13 amino acids. CDR1 is SGHNT, CDR2 YYREEE, per germline (reference sequence). With 1 base removed from V and 5 bases from J, the gap between germline ends came to 8 bases. The chain's CDR3 is CASSLPGIDTQYF. CDR3 nucleotide sequence: TGTGCCAGCAGCTTGCCGGGGATAGATACGCAGTATTTT.

The chain employs TRBV7-3 and TRBJ2-7, with 11 positions matching TRBD2. With 6 bases clipped from V and 5 bases from J, the junction kept 3 bases outside the gene matches. CDR3 length: 13 residues. Looked up from germline, CDR1 is SGHTA and CDR2 is FQGTGA. The CDR3 loop reads CASSPSGGNEQYF. The CDR3, as DNA: TGTGCCAGCAGTCCTAGCGGGGGGAACGAGCAGTACTTC.

This clonotype has only a few counts. The chain carries TRBV5-4 and TRBJ1-3, with TRBD1 matching over 9 bases. V lost 4 bases to trimming and J lost 1 base; unmatched junction nucleotides: 6. Germline assignment: CDR1 SGHNT and CDR2 YYREEE (reference sequence). CDR3 length: 16 residues. The CDR3 DNA reads TGTGCCAGCAGCCCGGGGGACAGGGCTTCTGGAAACACCATATATTTT. It yields the protein CASSPGDRASGNTIYF. The whole variable domain, remainder taken from reference TRBV5-4 and TRBJ1-3, is ETGVTQSPTHLIKTRGQQVTLRCSSQSGHNTVSWYQQALGQGPQFIFQYYREEENGRGNFPPRFSGLQFPNYSSELNVNALELDDSALYLCASSPGDRASGNTIYFGEGSWLTVV.

The sample holds many counts of this clonotype. The gene calls are TRBV5-1 and TRBJ2-3, with a tentative D call TRBD2 (6 bases). The CDR3 is 16 residues long. V was clipped by 0 bases and J by 2 bases, with 13 bases between them. Germline assignment: CDR1 SGHRS and CDR2 YFSETQ. The CDR3 nucleotides read TGCGCCAGCAGCTTGGTACCCGGGAGAGACACAGATACGCAGTATTTT. Amino acid sequence: CASSLVPGRDTDTQYF.

Of note for this clonotype: One junction end disagrees with the germline gene, perhaps due to a read error. This chain links TRBV7-7 with TRBJ1-6, with D perhaps matching TRBD1 (5 bases). Germline assignment: CDR1 SSHAT and CDR2 FNYEAQ (reference sequence). The CDR3 totals 13 residues. The CDR3 DNA is TGTGCTAGCAGCTTAGACAGAGATTCACCCCTCCACTTT. It specifies CASSLDRDSPLHF.

CDR3 sequence (DNA): TGCAGTGCTAGAACCTATAATTCACCCCTCCACTTT. It translates to CSARTYNSPLHF. This chain links TRBV20-1 with TRBJ1-6, with D unresolved. Per the germline V gene, CDR1 is DFQATT and CDR2 is SNEGSKA (reference sequence). V gave up 2 bases and J gave up 2 bases, with 1 base separating them. The CDR3 has 12 amino acids.

The chain joins TRBV2 to TRBJ2-5, with a weak D call TRBD2 (5 bases). This CDR3 is built from 14 residues. Germline V gene sequence: CDR1 SNHLY, CDR2 FYNNEI. The V end lost 6 bases, the J end lost 1 base, and 12 bases lay between the germline ends. DNA for the CDR3: TGTGCCAGCAGCCTCATAGAGGGCCAAGAGACCCAGTACTTC. Encoded protein: CASSLIEGQETQYF.

On this clonotype itself: Given the absence of the conserved phenylalanine or tryptophan at the CDR3 end, a read error is likely. This chain uses TRBV6-5 with TRBJ2-1; no clear D gene. The CDR3 contains 12 residues. CDR1 and CDR2 from the germline V gene are MNHEY and SVGAGI. This CDR3 is CASQVSYSEQFS. CDR3 in DNA: TGTGCCAGCCAAGTCTCCTACAGTGAGCAGTTCTCC.

The rearrangement links TRBV20-1 to TRBJ2-7; 7 bases are a match to TRBD1. V lost 3 bases and J lost 3; bases outside the gene matches: 5. The CDR3 consists of 13 residues. The germline V gene encodes CDR1 DFQATT and CDR2 SNEGSKA (reference sequence). The CDR3 nucleotides read TGCAGTGCTAGTGCCGGACAGGACTACGAGCAGTACTTC. Its protein product is CSASAGQDYEQYF.

The V and J genes are TRBV5-1 and TRBJ1-4, with D perhaps TRBD1 (5 bases). CDR1 is SGHRS and CDR2 is YFSETQ in the germline V gene. CDR3 length: 18 amino acids. Trimming shortened V by 0 bases and J by 5 bases, and 20 bases separated the two germline ends. CDR3 sequence (DNA): TGCGCCAGCAGCTTGGGGGACCGGGCCACACTTCGAAATGAAAAACTGTTTTTT. It encodes CASSLGDRATLRNEKLFF. Full variable domain (missing parts from reference TRBV5-1 and TRBJ1-4): KAGVTQTPRYLIKTRGQQVTLSCSPISGHRSVSWYQQTPGQGLQFLFEYFSETQRNKGNFPGRFSGRQFSNSRSEMNVSTLELGDSALYLCASSLGDRATLRNEKLFFGSGTQLSVL.

The chain links TRBV10-3 to TRBJ1-6, with D possibly TRBD1 on 5 matching bases. The germline V gene encodes CDR1 ENHRY and CDR2 SYGVKD. The CDR3 has 22 residues. Trimming cost V 8 bases and J 7 bases, with 39 bases left between them. CDR3 DNA: TGTGCCATCCCCAACCAGACAGCTCTTTACTTCTGGGGGGGAAGGCGAAATTCACCCCTCCACTTT. Its protein is CAIPNQTALYFWGGRRNSPLHF.

Of note for this clonotype: A single base separates this from a much larger clone, so it may be a read error. The genes are TRBV9 and TRBJ1-2, with 8 bases matching TRBD1. Germline V gene sequence: CDR1 SGDLS, CDR2 YYNGEE. The CDR3 loop spans 16 amino acids. The DNA for the CDR3 is TGTGCCAGCAGCCAAGATCGAAGGCAGGGGGCTGGTGGCTGCACCTTC. Protein: CASSQDRRQGAGGCTF.

The J gene is TRBJ2-7, the V gene TRBV7-2; the D is unclear. The germline CDR1 and CDR2 sequences are SGHTA and FQGNSA. CDR3 length: 11 residues. Trimming removed 1 base at V and 6 bases at J, with 4 bases between. This chain's CDR3 is CASSLDFEQYF. The CDR3 DNA sequence: TGTGCCAGCAGCTTAGATTTCGAGCAGTACTTC.